The 23 T cell receptor beta chains reported below all come from one sample, sequenced in a study of T cell repertoires in cytomegalovirus infection. Each CDR3 protein gets one entry after TCRdb re-called the reads with MiXCR. The data contain some 940,000 distinct CDR3 sequences, less than 40% of them singletons. For these TCRs, the target antigens are not known. The specimen was cultured CD8+ T cells from PBMCs, collected from culture after CMV antigen stimulation. The receptors were gathered from a human donor in good health (CMV status not recorded). Some clones in this sample may be carry-over from other donors' samples.

This clonotype was seen more than once but under ten times. This sequence joins TRBV25-1 and TRBJ2-5; either TRBD1 or TRBD2 may fit D (5 bases each). Germline CDR1 reads MGHDK; CDR2 reads SYGVNS. V was shortened by 1 base and J by 2 bases, with 11 bases between the two germline ends. The CDR3 covers 15 residues. CDR3 in DNA: TGTGCCAGCAGTGAATTCCGGTGGGGGCAAGAGACCCAGTACTTC. Its protein is CASSEFRWGQETQYF.

The sample holds many counts of this clonotype. J is TRBJ2-5 and V is TRBV7-6; 10 nucleotides agree with TRBD1. Germline V gene sequence: CDR1 SGHVS, CDR2 FNYEAQ. V was clipped by 5 bases and J by 1 base; unmatched bases: 4. The CDR3 has 15 amino acids. The CDR3 sequence: CASSLWTGGQETQYF. As DNA, the CDR3 is TGTGCCAGCAGCCTATGGACAGGGGGCCAAGAGACCCAGTACTTC.

V is TRBV28 and J is TRBJ1-1; 8 bases agree with TRBD1. Germline CDR1 reads MDHEN; CDR2 reads SYDVKM. This CDR3 has 15 amino acids. Trimming removed 10 bases from V and 6 bases from J; junction bases left unmatched: 16. CDR3 sequence (DNA): TGTGCCAACAGGGGGGAAAAAGGGCGCGAATCTGAAGCTTTCTTT. Encoded protein: CANRGEKGRESEAFF. The full variable domain, rest sourced from reference TRBV28 and TRBJ1-1, is DVKVTQSSRYLVKRTGEKVFLECVQDMDHENMFWYRQDPGLGLRLIYFSYDVKMKEKGDIPEGYSVSREKKERFSLILESASTNQTSMYLCANRGEKGRESEAFFGQGTRLTVV.

The V and J genes are TRBV24-1 and TRBJ2-3; 7 nucleotides match TRBD1. This CDR3 comprises 15 residues. The J segment lost 2 bases and the V segment lost 4 bases, leaving 5 bases of the junction unmatched. Germline loops: CDR1 KGHDR, CDR2 SFDVKD. The CDR3 DNA follows: TGTGCCACCAGTGAGTCGACAGGGACCACAGATACGCAGTATTTT. It encodes CATSESTGTTDTQYF.

The sample holds many counts of this clonotype. This chain joins TRBV7-2 and TRBJ2-5; the D gene could be TRBD1 or TRBD2 (5 bases each). V was shortened by 1 base and J by 12 bases, with 18 bases between the two germline ends. The CDR3 has 14 residues. Germline V CDR1 and CDR2: SGHTA, FQGNSA. The chain's CDR3 is CASSLENRMGVKYF. CDR3 bases: TGTGCCAGCAGCTTAGAAAATAGGATGGGGGTAAAGTACTTC.

The count of this clonotype is one. This chain uses TRBV6-1 with TRBJ2-3; TRBD2 agrees at 9 bases. This CDR3 has 16 residues. Trimming cost V 1 base and J 1 base; bases outside gene matches: 3. Per the germline V gene, CDR1 is MNHNS and CDR2 is SASEGT. CDR3 sequence reads: CASSEVGTSRTDTQYF. CDR3 in DNA: TGTGCCAGCAGTGAAGTAGGGACTAGCCGCACAGATACGCAGTATTTT.

The chain has TRBV7-6 and TRBJ2-2, with D possibly called TRBD1 or TRBD2 (5 bases each). Germline V gene lookup returns CDR1 SGHVS and CDR2 FNYEAQ. The CDR3 covers 18 residues. V lost 4 bases, J lost 0 bases, and 18 bases lay in between. Here the CDR3 reads CASSSLPGRRTNTGELFF. The CDR3 bases are TGTGCCAGCAGCTCCCTTCCGGGACGCCGAACGAACACCGGGGAGCTGTTTTTT.

The chain carries TRBV20-1 and TRBJ2-7; 8 nucleotides align to TRBD1. Germline loops: CDR1 DFQATT, CDR2 SNEGSKA (reference sequence). The CDR3 loop spans 14 amino acids. Unmatched junction bases numbered 7, after V lost 2 bases and J lost 4 bases. The CDR3 region is CSARSRDRIYEQYV. The CDR3, as DNA: TGCAGTGCTAGAAGCCGGGACAGGATTTACGAGCAGTACGTC.

CDR3 sequence reads: CAGQWEVYTF. The DNA of the CDR3 is TGTGCGGGACAGTGGGAGGTCTACACCTTC. The J gene is TRBJ1-2, the V gene TRBV6-8, with 7 bases identical to TRBD1. The CDR3 runs 10 residues. Germline assignment: CDR1 MNHGY and CDR2 SAAAGT.

Comment on this clonotype: A read error may account for a junction end that differs from germline. The rearrangement links TRBV7-6 to TRBJ2-3; D tentatively reads TRBD1 or TRBD2 (5 bases each). The germline V gene encodes CDR1 SGHVS and CDR2 FNYEAQ. CDR3 length equals 17 residues. CDR3 nucleotides: TGTACCAGCAGCCCCCCCTCGGTGGGGGAAATCACAGATACGCAGTATTTT. Translated, it gives CTSSPPSVGEITDTQYF.

V is TRBV29-1 and J is TRBJ2-3, with 9 nucleotides matching TRBD2. Germline values: CDR1 SQVTM, CDR2 ANQGSEA. J gave up 2 bases and V 3 bases, and 6 bases lay outside the gene matches. The CDR3 length is 15 residues. Here the CDR3 reads CSVESLAGTTDTQYF. The DNA of the CDR3 is TGCAGCGTTGAGTCTCTAGCGGGGACCACAGATACGCAGTATTTT.

The chain joins TRBV7-4 to TRBJ2-3; TRBD1 agrees at 9 bases. From germline, CDR1 is SGHVT and CDR2 SQSDAQ. This CDR3 spans 16 amino acids. V lost 8 bases, J lost 2 bases, and 11 bases stayed unmatched. This CDR3 is CASRSSDRGVTDTQYF. The DNA of the CDR3 is TGTGCCAGCCGATCTTCCGACAGGGGGGTCACAGATACGCAGTATTTT.

In the case of this clonotype: This may be a read error: a much more frequent sequence differs by one nucleotide. Since the CDR3 does not end with the conserved phenylalanine or tryptophan, this likely comes from a read error. The chain recombines TRBV6-2 or TRBV6-3 with TRBJ1-5; D is unclear. This CDR3 region has 12 residues. V lost 3 bases and J 7 bases, leaving 7 bases between the germline ends. Germline V CDR1 and CDR2: MNHEY, SVGEGT. The CDR3 bases are TGTGCCAGCAGTTATCCGGGACAGCCCCAGCATTCT. The encoded protein is CASSYPGQPQHS.

The V call is TRBV7-9, the J call TRBJ1-5, with D possibly TRBD1 on 5 matching bases. CDR3 length equals 12 residues. V shed 3 bases and J shed 8 bases, with 8 bases lying between them. From germline, CDR1 is SEHNR and CDR2 FQNEAQ (reference sequence). In DNA, the CDR3 is TGTGCCAGCAGCTTCCCGGGGGAGCCCCAGCATTTT. Translating gives CASSFPGEPQHF.

The table lists this clonotype with a few counts. In DNA form, the CDR3 reads TGTGCCAGCAGCCAAGTTAGGAGGGGGGAGGGCACTGAAGCTTTCTTT. It is translated as CASSQVRRGEGTEAFF. The V gene is TRBV4-2, the J gene TRBJ1-1; D possibly corresponds to TRBD1 (6 bases). CDR1 LGHNA and CDR2 YNFKEQ come from the germline V gene. The V end was cut by 1 base, the J end by 4 bases, with 16 bases between. The CDR3 spans 16 residues.

The V and J genes are TRBV28 and TRBJ2-1; D not resolved. CDR3 size: 14 residues. V lost 5 bases, J lost 3 bases, and 11 bases lay in between. Germline CDR1 reads MDHEN; CDR2 reads SYDVKM. The CDR3 sequence is CASSPPDHYNEQFF. The CDR3, as DNA: TGTGCCAGCAGTCCGCCGGACCACTACAATGAGCAGTTCTTC.

V usage is TRBV5-6 and J usage is TRBJ2-7, with D unclear. The CDR3 has 12 residues. Germline-derived CDR1 and CDR2 are SGHDT and YYEEEE. V lost 1 base and J 6 bases, leaving 8 bases between the germline ends. The CDR3 loop is CASSLKRGEQYV. The CDR3, as DNA: TGTGCCAGCAGCTTGAAGCGAGGCGAGCAGTACGTC.

This clonotype was counted between two and nine times. The V gene is TRBV7-8, the J gene TRBJ1-1, with D possibly being TRBD1 (6 bases). The V and J ends lost 6 bases and 2 bases respectively, with 13 bases between them. The CDR3 totals 14 residues. The germline V gene has CDR1 SGHVS and CDR2 FQNEAQ. This CDR3 is CASRGRGGNTEAFF. The CDR3 DNA is TGTGCCAGCAGGGGGAGGGGGGGCAACACTGAAGCTTTCTTT.

The V call is TRBV28, the J call TRBJ1-2; D not certain. Germline assignment: CDR1 MDHEN and CDR2 SYDVKM. The V end was cut by 3 bases, the J end by 6 bases, with 14 bases between. The CDR3 loop spans 14 amino acids. In DNA form, the CDR3 reads TGTGCCAGCAGTTTTACGGAGCTATGGGATGGCTACACCTTC. It codes for CASSFTELWDGYTF.

This clonotype was observed a handful of times. The rearrangement links TRBV7-6 to TRBJ2-5; TRBD1 might be the D (6 bases). The V and J ends lost 5 bases and 1 base respectively, with 11 bases between them. The CDR3 loop spans 14 amino acids. CDR1 and CDR2 from the germline V gene are SGHVS and FNYEAQ. The chain's CDR3 is CASSAQGIQETQYF. DNA for the CDR3: TGTGCCAGCAGCGCGCAGGGGATCCAAGAGACCCAGTACTTC.

This clonotype was recorded at least ten times. The V and J genes are TRBV7-6 and TRBJ2-1; TRBD1 agrees at 7 bases. In germline, CDR1 is SGHVS, CDR2 FNYEAQ. Trimming removed 5 bases from V and 5 bases from J; junction bases left unmatched: 15. This CDR3 contains 17 residues. The CDR3 loop is CASSHIPQGVSNNEQFF. The CDR3 bases are TGTGCCAGCAGCCACATTCCCCAGGGGGTATCGAACAATGAGCAGTTCTTC.

With regard to this clonotype: A much larger clone sits a single nucleotide away, making a read error possible. V gene TRBV7-6 combines with J gene TRBJ2-5; D might be TRBD1 (5 bases). This CDR3 has 16 residues. V shed 1 base and J shed 3 bases, with 15 bases lying between them. CDR1 is SGHVS and CDR2 is FNYEAQ in the germline V gene. As DNA, the CDR3 is TGTGCCAGCAGCTTAGGCCCCGCTGTAGGGGAAGAGACCCAGTACTTC. Translated, it gives CASSLGPAVGEETQYF.

The rearrangement links TRBV6-1 to TRBJ2-3; possibly TRBD1 for D (5 bases). Germline V lookup: CDR1 MNHNS, CDR2 SASEGT. V lost 8 bases to trimming and J lost 1 base, with 16 bases between them. This CDR3 comprises 15 residues. The CDR3 DNA sequence: TGTGCCAGCGGTCCAGGGCGTGGGGGCACAGATACGCAGTATTTT. Translation gives CASGPGRGGTDTQYF.